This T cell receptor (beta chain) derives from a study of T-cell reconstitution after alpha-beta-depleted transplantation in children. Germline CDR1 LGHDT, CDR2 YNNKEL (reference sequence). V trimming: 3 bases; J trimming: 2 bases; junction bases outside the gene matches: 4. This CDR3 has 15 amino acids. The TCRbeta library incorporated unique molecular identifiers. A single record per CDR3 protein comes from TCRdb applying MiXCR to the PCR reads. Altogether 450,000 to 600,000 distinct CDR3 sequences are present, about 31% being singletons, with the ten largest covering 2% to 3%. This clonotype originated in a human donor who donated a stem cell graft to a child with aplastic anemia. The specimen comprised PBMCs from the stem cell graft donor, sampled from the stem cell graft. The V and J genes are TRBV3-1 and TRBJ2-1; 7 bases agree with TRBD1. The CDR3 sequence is CASSQDRYPYNEQFF. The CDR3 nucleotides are TGTGCCAGCAGCCAGGACAGGTACCCCTACAATGAGCAGTTCTTC.